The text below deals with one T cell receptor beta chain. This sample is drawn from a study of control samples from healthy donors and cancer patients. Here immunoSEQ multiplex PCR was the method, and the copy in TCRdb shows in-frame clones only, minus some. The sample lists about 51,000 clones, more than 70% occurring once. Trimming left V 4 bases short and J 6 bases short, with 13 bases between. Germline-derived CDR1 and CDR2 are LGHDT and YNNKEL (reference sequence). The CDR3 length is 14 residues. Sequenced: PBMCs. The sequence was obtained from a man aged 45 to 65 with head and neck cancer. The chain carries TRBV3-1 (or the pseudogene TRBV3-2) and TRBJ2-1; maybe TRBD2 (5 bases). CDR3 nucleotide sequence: TGTGCCAGCAGCCCTCCCCCGGCGGGCAATGAGCAGTTCTTC. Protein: CASSPPPAGNEQFF.